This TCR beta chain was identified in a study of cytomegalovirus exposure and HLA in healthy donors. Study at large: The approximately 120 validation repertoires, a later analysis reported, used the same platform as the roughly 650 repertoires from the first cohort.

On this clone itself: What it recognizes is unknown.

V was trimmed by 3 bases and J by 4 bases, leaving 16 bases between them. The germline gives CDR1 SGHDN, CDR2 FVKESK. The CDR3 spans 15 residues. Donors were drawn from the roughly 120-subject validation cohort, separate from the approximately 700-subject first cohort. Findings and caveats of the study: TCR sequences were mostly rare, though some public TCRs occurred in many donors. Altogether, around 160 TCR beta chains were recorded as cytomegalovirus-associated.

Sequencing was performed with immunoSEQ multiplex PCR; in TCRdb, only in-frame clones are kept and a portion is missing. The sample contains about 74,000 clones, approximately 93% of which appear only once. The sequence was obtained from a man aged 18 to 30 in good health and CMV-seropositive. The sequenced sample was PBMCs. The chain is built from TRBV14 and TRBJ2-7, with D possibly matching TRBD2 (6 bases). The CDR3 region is CASSQSGVKIYEQYF. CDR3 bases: TGTGCCAGCAGCCAGTCGGGAGTTAAAATTTACGAGCAGTACTTC.